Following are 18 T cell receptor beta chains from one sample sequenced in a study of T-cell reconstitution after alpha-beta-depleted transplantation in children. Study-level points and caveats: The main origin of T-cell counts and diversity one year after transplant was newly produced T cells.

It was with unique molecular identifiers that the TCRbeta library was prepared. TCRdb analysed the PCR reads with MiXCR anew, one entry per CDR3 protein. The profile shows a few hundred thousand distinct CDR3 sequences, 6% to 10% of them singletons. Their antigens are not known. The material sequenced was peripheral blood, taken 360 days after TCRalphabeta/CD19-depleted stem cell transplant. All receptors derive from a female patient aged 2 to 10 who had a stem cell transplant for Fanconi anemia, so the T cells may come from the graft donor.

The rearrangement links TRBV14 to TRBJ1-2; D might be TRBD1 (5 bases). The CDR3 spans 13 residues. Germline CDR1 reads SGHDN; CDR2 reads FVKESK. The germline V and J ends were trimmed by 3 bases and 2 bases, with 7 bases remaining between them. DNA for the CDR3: TGTGCCAGCAGCCAGGGGACCAACTATGGCTACACCTTC. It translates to CASSQGTNYGYTF.

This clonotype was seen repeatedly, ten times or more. CDR3 amino acids: CASSSGLAGSYNEQFF. The CDR3 nucleotides are TGCGCCAGCAGCTCAGGACTAGCGGGTTCCTACAATGAGCAGTTCTTC. This sequence joins TRBV5-1 and TRBJ2-1; 11 positions match TRBD2. CDR3 size: 16 residues. Germline V gives CDR1 SGHRS, CDR2 YFSETQ. The junction had 3 bases not matched to a gene; V was cut back by 3 bases and J by 1 base.

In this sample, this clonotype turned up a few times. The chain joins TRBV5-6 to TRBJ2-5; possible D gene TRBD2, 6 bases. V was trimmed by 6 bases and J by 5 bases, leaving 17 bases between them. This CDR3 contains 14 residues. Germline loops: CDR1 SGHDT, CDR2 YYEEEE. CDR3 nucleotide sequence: TGTGCCAGCAACCTAGGGAGGAGAGGGGAGACCCAGTACTTC. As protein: CASNLGRRGETQYF.

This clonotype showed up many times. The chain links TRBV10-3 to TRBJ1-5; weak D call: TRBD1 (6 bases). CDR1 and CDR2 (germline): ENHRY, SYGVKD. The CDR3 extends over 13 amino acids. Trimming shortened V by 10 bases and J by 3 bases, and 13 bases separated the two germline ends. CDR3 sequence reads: CASQTGINQPQHF. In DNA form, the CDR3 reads TGTGCCAGCCAAACAGGGATCAATCAGCCCCAGCATTTT.

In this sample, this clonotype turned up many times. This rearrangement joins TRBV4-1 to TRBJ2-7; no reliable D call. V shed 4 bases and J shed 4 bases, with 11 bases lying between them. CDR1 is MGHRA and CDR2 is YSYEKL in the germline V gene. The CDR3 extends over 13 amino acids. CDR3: CASSPGPPYEQYF. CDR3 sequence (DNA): TGCGCCAGCAGCCCGGGCCCACCTTACGAGCAGTACTTC.

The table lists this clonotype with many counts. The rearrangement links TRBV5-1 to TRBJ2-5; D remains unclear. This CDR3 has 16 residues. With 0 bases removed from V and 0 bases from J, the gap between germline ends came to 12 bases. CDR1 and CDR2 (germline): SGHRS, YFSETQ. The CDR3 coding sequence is TGCGCCAGCAGCTTGGCCTTCGGACCAGACCAAGAGACCCAGTACTTC. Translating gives CASSLAFGPDQETQYF. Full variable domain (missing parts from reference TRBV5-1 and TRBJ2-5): KAGVTQTPRYLIKTRGQQVTLSCSPISGHRSVSWYQQTPGQGLQFLFEYFSETQRNKGNFPGRFSGRQFSNSRSEMNVSTLELGDSALYLCASSLAFGPDQETQYFGPGTRLLVL.

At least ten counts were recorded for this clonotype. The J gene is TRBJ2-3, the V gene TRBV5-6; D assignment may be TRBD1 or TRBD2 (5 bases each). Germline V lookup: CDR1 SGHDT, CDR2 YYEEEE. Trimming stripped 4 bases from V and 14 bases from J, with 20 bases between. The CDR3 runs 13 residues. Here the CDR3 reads CASSPGRGSGRYF. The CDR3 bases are TGTGCCAGCAGCCCAGGTAGAGGGTCAGGGAGGTATTTT.

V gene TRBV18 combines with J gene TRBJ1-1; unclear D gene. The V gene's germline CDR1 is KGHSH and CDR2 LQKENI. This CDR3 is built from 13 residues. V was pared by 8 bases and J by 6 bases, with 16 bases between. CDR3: CASGEGRFAEAFF. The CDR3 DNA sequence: TGTGCCAGCGGAGAAGGGAGATTCGCTGAAGCTTTCTTT.

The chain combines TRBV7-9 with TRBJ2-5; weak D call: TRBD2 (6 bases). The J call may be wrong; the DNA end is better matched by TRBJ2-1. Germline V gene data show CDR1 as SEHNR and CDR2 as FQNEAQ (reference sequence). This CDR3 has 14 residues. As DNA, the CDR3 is TGTGCCAGCAGCTCGGGGAGGACTGGAGAGACCCAGTTCTTC. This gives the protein CASSSGRTGETQFF.

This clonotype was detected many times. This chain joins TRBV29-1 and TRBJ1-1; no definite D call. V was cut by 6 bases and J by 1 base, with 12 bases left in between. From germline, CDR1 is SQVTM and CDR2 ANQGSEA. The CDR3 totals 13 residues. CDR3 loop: CSVGRLRNTEAFF. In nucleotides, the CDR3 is TGCAGCGTGGGCAGGCTACGGAACACTGAAGCTTTCTTT.

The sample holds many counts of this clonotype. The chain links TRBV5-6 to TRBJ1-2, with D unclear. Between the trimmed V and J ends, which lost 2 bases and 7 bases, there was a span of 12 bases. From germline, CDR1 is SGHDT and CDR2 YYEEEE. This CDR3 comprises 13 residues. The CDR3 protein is CASSLAARSGYTF. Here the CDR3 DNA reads TGTGCCAGCAGCTTAGCCGCGCGGAGTGGCTACACCTTC.

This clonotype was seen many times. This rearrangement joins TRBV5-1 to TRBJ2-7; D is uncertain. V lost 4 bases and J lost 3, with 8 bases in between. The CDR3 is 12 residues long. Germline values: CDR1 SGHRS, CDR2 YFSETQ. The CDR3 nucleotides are TGCGCCAGCAGCGCCGAAAGCTACGAGCAGTACTTC. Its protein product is CASSAESYEQYF.

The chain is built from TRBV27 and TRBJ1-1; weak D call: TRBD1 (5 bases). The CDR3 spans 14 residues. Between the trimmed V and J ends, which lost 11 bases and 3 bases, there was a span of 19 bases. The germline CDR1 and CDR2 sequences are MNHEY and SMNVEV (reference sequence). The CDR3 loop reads CARLLIQGYTEAFF. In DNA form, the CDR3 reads TGTGCCCGCCTCTTGATCCAGGGCTACACTGAAGCTTTCTTT.

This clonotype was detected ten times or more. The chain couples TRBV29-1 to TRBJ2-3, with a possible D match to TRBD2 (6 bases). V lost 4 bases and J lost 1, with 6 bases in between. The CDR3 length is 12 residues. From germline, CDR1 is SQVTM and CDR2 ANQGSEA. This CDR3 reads CSVGGGTDTQYF. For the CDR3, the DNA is TGCAGCGTTGGGGGGGGCACAGATACGCAGTATTTT.

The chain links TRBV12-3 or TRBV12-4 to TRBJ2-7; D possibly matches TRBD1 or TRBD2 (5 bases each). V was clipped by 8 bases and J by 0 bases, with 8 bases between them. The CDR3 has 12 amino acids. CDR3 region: CASEGSSYEQYF. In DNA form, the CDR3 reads TGTGCCAGCGAGGGGAGCTCCTACGAGCAGTACTTC.

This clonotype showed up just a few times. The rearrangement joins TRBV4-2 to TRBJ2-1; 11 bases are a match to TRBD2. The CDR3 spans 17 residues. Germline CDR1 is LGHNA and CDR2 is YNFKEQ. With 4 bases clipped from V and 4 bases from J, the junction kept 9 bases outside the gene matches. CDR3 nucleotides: TGTGCCAGCAGCCGACCACTAGCGGGGGCCCTATACAATGAGCAGTTCTTC. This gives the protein CASSRPLAGALYNEQFF.

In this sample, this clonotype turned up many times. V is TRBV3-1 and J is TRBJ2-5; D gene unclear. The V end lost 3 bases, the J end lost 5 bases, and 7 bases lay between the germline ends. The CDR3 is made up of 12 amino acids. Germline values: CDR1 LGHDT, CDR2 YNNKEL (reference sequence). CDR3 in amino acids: CASSHRRETQYF. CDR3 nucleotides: TGTGCCAGCAGCCATAGGCGGGAGACCCAGTACTTC.

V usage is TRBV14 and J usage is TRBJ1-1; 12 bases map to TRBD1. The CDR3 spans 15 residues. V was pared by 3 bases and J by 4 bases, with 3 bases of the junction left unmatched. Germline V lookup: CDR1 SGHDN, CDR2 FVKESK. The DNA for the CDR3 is TGTGCCAGCAGCCAGGGACAGGGGGCAGGCACTGAAGCTTTCTTT. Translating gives CASSQGQGAGTEAFF.